This record covers a single T cell receptor beta chain. The sample comes from a study of blood T cell repertoires in COVID-19. Study details: Two negative PCRs, clearance, or symptom resolution characterized the recovered Cohort 3 donors. In each case, the material was cDNA or gDNA derived from T cells, B-cell-depleted T cells, or PBMCs. Collection of acute and convalescent COVID-19 samples took place in the United States, Italy and Spain.

Cohorts were determined from participant-reported clinical history. Assay: immunoSEQ multiplex PCR; the TCRdb copy retains only in-frame clones and omits some. The sample yields over 200,000 clones, about 86% seen once. This CDR3 contains 15 residues. The V and J ends lost 4 bases and 0 bases respectively, with 11 bases between them. In germline, CDR1 is SGHTS, CDR2 YDEGEE. Sequencing input: PBMCs or T cells enriched from blood (not recorded which). The J gene is TRBJ1-5, the V gene TRBV5-8; D is perhaps TRBD1 (5 bases). This clonotype was sampled from a woman between 50 and 59 years old in a cohort exposed to, infected with or recovered from COVID-19 (not recorded which). In nucleotides, the CDR3 is TGTGCCAGCAGCCCCCGACAGACTAGCAATCAGCCCCAGCATTTT. Translating it yields CASSPRQTSNQPQHF.